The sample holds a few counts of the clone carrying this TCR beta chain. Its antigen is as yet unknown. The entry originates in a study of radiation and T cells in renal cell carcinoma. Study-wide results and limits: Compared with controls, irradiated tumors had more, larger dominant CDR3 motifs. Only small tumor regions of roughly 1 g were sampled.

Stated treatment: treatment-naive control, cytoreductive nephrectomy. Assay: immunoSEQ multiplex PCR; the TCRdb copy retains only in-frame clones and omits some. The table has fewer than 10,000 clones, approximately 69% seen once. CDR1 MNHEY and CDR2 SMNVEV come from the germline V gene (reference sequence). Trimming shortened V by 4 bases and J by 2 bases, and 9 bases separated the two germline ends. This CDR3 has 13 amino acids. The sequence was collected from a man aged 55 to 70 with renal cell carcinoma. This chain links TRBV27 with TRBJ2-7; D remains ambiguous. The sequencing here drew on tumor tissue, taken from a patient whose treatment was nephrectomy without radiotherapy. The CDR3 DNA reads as TGTGCCAGCAGTTCACCAGACACCTACGAGCAGTACTTC. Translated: CASSSPDTYEQYF.